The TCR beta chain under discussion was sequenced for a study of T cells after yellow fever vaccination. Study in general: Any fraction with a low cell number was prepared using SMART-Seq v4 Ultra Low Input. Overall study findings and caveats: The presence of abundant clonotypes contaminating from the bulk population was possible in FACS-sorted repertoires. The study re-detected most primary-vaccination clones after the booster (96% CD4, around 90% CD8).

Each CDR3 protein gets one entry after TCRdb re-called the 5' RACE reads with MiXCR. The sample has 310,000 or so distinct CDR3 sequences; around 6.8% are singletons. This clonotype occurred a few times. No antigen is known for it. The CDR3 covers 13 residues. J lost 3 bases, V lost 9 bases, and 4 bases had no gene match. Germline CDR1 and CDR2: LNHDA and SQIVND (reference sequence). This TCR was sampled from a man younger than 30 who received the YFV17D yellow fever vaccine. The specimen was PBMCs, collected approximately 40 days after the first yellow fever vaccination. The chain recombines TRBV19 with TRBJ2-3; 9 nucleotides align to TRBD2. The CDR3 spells CASGTSLTDTQYF. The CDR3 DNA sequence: TGTGCCAGCGGGACTAGCCTAACAGATACGCAGTATTTT.